These 5 T cell receptor beta chains were sequenced from one sample in a study of early T cells in non-severe SARS-CoV-2 infection. TCRdb processed the 5' RACE reads anew with MiXCR; each CDR3 protein has one entry. In the table there are 29,000 or so distinct CDR3 sequences, about 5% of which are singletons. Material for sequencing was whole blood. All receptors come from an adult who was a healthcare worker with PCR-confirmed SARS-CoV-2 infection or an uninfected control (not recorded which).

This clonotype was observed at least ten times. This chain connects TRBV6-6 to TRBJ1-5; 8 bases map to TRBD1. Germline CDR1 MNHNY, CDR2 SVGAGI (reference sequence). V shed 7 bases, J shed 8 bases, and the junction held 10 bases outside the gene matches. This CDR3 contains 14 residues. CDR3 amino acids: CASMGTQGQEPQHF. CDR3 nucleotide sequence: TGTGCCAGCATGGGGACTCAGGGACAGGAGCCCCAGCATTTT.

This sequence joins TRBV5-6 and TRBJ2-2; TRBD2 might be the D (6 bases). In germline, CDR1 is SGHDT, CDR2 YYEEEE. The CDR3 spans 14 residues. The V end lost 0 bases, the J end lost 7 bases, and 10 bases lay between the germline ends. CDR3: CASSLGLEDGELFF. The CDR3 DNA sequence: TGTGCCAGCAGCTTGGGACTAGAGGACGGGGAGCTGTTTTTT.

This clonotype has at least ten counts. The rearrangement links TRBV20-1 to TRBJ2-4, with 7 bases that match TRBD2. With V trimmed by 0 bases and J by 1 base, 3 bases remained unmatched. This CDR3 is 15 amino acids long. The germline gives CDR1 DFQATT, CDR2 SNEGSKA (reference sequence). CDR3 nucleotide sequence: TGCAGTGCTAGAGAGGGACTACAGGCCAAAAACATTCAGTACTTC. Protein: CSAREGLQAKNIQYF.

This clonotype was counted at least ten times. The rearrangement links TRBV7-2 to TRBJ2-1; D is unresolved. Trimming removed 0 bases from V and 10 bases from J, with 10 bases in between. The length of the CDR3 is 13 residues. The germline V gene has CDR1 SGHTA and CDR2 FQGNSA. CDR3 bases: TGTGCCAGCAGCTTAGCGGGCCTGGGGGAGCAGTTCTTC. Amino acid sequence: CASSLAGLGEQFF.

In this sample, this clonotype turned up many times. Written as DNA, the CDR3 is TGTGCCTGGAGTGACGAAGGACAGGGCCCTTACAATGAGCAGTTCTTC. It translates to CAWSDEGQGPYNEQFF. This chain joins TRBV30 and TRBJ2-1; 8 nucleotides match TRBD1. The CDR3 has 16 residues. Germline V gene sequence: CDR1 GTSNPN, CDR2 SVGIG (reference sequence). The junction had 9 bases not matched to a gene; V was cut back by 1 base and J by 4 bases.